Sequencing of this T cell receptor beta chain was carried out in a study of T cell responses to AZD1222 COVID-19 vaccine. Findings and limits, study-wide: Donors skewed white British and female; clonal diversity was possibly underestimated. Baseline testing showed seropositivity in only 6 or 7 AZD1222 recipients.

With regard to this clone: The antigen is not known.

V lost 1 base to trimming and J lost 0 bases, with 13 bases between them. This CDR3 is 17 amino acids long. Per germline, CDR1 ENHRY and CDR2 SYGVKD. Only in-frame clones appear in the TCRdb table, and some are missing; sequencing was by immunoSEQ multiplex PCR. The sample comprises some 96,000 clones, roughly 90% of which are singletons, and approximately 15% rests with the top ten. Source: peripheral blood, taken 28 days after the second AZD1222 dose. The V and J genes are TRBV10-3 and TRBJ2-1; TRBD2 might be the D (5 bases). This clonotype originated in an adult who received the AZD1222 COVID-19 vaccine. The CDR3 here is CAISEYGRASSYNEQFF. As DNA, the CDR3 is TGTGCCATCAGTGAGTACGGGCGGGCCAGCTCCTACAATGAGCAGTTCTTC.